Each of the 11 T cell receptor beta chains below was sequenced from the same sample in a study of blood T cells in healthy people across ages (dated by TCRdb to between 2014 and 2017). Library preparation used 5' RACE. Sequencing used an Illumina HiSeq 2500. A second PCR of roughly 7 to 11 cycles was performed with a sample-barcoded 5' primer and a J-beta primer mix. TCRdb handled the public reads itself, with Q25 trimming in fastp and clone calling in MiXCR, and kept productive beta chains. For every CDR3 protein sequence, its rows merge into one entry that carries the most common genes and DNA. The sample has roughly 1,700,000 distinct CDR3 sequences on record, about 30% of them singletons. Together, the top ten hold roughly 8.2% of the sample. Sequencing was performed on blood. The receptors stem from a woman aged 25 to 45 in good health.

This clonotype was counted between two and nine times. This sequence joins TRBV29-1 and TRBJ2-3; the match to TRBD2 covers 7 bases. Trimming cost V 0 bases and J 2 bases; bases outside gene matches: 11. This CDR3 spans 17 amino acids. Germline-derived CDR1 and CDR2 are SQVTM and ANQGSEA. The CDR3 DNA reads TGCAGCGTTGAAGATCCTGGGGCGGGAGTTGTCACAGATACGCAGTATTTT. Translation: CSVEDPGAGVVTDTQYF.

The genes are TRBV7-2 and TRBJ2-1; 9 bases are shared with TRBD1. V shed 1 base and J 9 bases; nucleotides not matched to a gene: 10. The length of the CDR3 is 16 residues. Germline V CDR1 and CDR2: SGHTA, FQGNSA. In DNA form, the CDR3 reads TGTGCCAGCAGCTTAGAGGGGACAGGGTGGAGAGGTGAGCAGTTCTTC. Protein product: CASSLEGTGWRGEQFF.

A note on this clonotype: A much larger clone differs from this one at a single base, so this may be a read error. The V and J genes are TRBV29-1 and TRBJ2-7; 15 nucleotides align to TRBD2. The length of the CDR3 is 14 residues. Germline V lookup: CDR1 SQVTM, CDR2 ANQGSEA. The CDR3 loop is CGVAGLAGGYEQYF. The CDR3, as DNA: TGCGGCGTTGCGGGACTAGCGGGGGGCTACGAGCAGTACTTC.

The CDR3 loop is CASRLVGGDTQYF. CDR3 DNA sequence: TGTGCCAGCAGACTAGTGGGAGGGGATACGCAGTATTTT. V usage is TRBV12-3 or TRBV12-4 and J usage is TRBJ2-3; 7 nucleotides align to TRBD2. Unmatched junction bases numbered 6, after V lost 6 bases and J lost 6 bases. The CDR3 contains 13 residues.

This clonotype occurred many times. CDR3 loop: CAISEAIRTDTQYF. The DNA of the CDR3 is TGTGCCATCAGTGAAGCTATTCGCACAGATACGCAGTATTTT. J is TRBJ2-3 and V is TRBV10-3, with D uncertain. CDR3 size: 14 residues. From germline, CDR1 is ENHRY and CDR2 SYGVKD. V shed 3 bases and J shed 1 base, with 8 bases lying between them.

The chain uses TRBV4-3 and TRBJ2-5, with D possibly being TRBD1 (8 bases). There are 14 residues in the CDR3. Trimming removed 0 bases from V and 11 bases from J, with 16 bases in between. Germline CDR1 LGHNA, CDR2 YSLEER. CDR3 coding DNA: TGCGCCAGCAGCCAAGATCTAGGACAGGGAGGGCAGTACTTC. This sequence encodes CASSQDLGQGGQYF.

The chain carries TRBV7-9 and TRBJ2-3; 10 nucleotides align to TRBD1. V trimming: 3 bases; J trimming: 7 bases; junction bases outside the gene matches: 1. Germline V gene data show CDR1 as SEHNR and CDR2 as FQNEAQ (reference sequence). The length of the CDR3 is 13 residues. This CDR3 is CASSLGQGNTQYF. CDR3 bases: TGTGCCAGCAGCTTGGGACAGGGGAATACGCAGTATTTT.

Comment on this clonotype: This could be a read error, since a much larger clone is one nucleotide away. The chain combines TRBV5-1 with TRBJ2-1; D ambiguous. V was clipped by 1 base and J by 13 bases, with 12 bases between them. Germline V gene lookup returns CDR1 SGHRS and CDR2 YFSETQ. The CDR3 contains 12 residues. CDR3 protein: CASSLHKETQFF. CDR3 nucleotides: TGCGCCAGCAGCTTGCACAAAGAGACCCAGTTCTTC.

The table lists this clonotype with a few counts. This sequence joins TRBV6-2 or TRBV6-3 and TRBJ1-2, with D maybe TRBD1 (5 bases). The length of the CDR3 is 13 residues. The V end was cut by 6 bases, the J end by 4 bases, with 12 bases between. Germline-derived CDR1 and CDR2 are MNHEY and SVGEGT. CDR3 amino acids: CASRGTASYGYTF. The CDR3 DNA reads TGTGCCAGCAGGGGGACGGCGTCCTATGGCTACACCTTC.

The sample holds a few counts of this clonotype. The chain couples TRBV15 to TRBJ1-2; D might be TRBD1 (5 bases). From germline, CDR1 is LNHNV and CDR2 YYDKDF (reference sequence). Trimming stripped 1 base from V and 0 bases from J, with 9 bases between. The CDR3 contains 15 residues. This CDR3 reads CATSRVDRPNYGYTF. The CDR3 bases are TGTGCCACCAGCAGAGTAGACAGACCTAACTATGGCTACACCTTC.

In this sample, this clonotype turned up once. A much larger clone lies one base from this, so it may be a read error. V gene TRBV29-1 combines with J gene TRBJ2-7; D is possibly TRBD1 or TRBD2 (5 bases each). This CDR3 region has 14 residues. CDR1 and CDR2 from the germline V gene are SQVTM and ANQGSEA. The germline V and J ends were trimmed by 3 bases and 2 bases, with 14 bases remaining between them. In nucleotides, the CDR3 is TGCAGCGTTGAGGACGGGGCACCGGCCTACGAGCAGTACTTC. The encoded protein is CSVEDGAPAYEQYF.